This record covers a single T cell receptor (beta chain). Its antigen remains unidentified. The germline V gene has CDR1 MNHNS and CDR2 SASEGT. The CDR3 has 15 residues. V gave up 4 bases and J gave up 4 bases; unmatched junction bases: 4. These data belong to a study of cytomegalovirus exposure and HLA in healthy donors. PCR employed 60 Vbeta and 13 Jbeta primers. The table came from immunoSEQ multiplex PCR; TCRdb's copy has only in-frame clones and leaves some out. The sample lists roughly 180,000 clones, about three quarters occurring once. Notes on the study in general: A link between a missense DCLRE1C variant and TCR beta V- and J-gene trimming emerged from a later analysis.

The J gene is TRBJ2-3, the V gene TRBV6-1; 11 bases are a match to TRBD1. The source material was PBMCs. This clonotype was sampled from a man aged 45-60 years in good health and CMV-seropositive. DNA for the CDR3: TGTGCCAGCAGTGCCCGGGACAGGGGGTCAGATACGCAGTATTTT. This translates into CASSARDRGSDTQYF.